These 17 T cell receptor beta chains were all obtained from the same sample, sequenced in a study of control samples from healthy donors and cancer patients. The assay was immunoSEQ multiplex PCR, and TCRdb's table has in-frame clones only and misses some. Among about 52,000 clones, 90% to 95% were seen once, and the ten largest hold approximately 2.4%. Specimen: blood. The receptors come from a man aged 25 to 40 in good health.

Points on this clone: The junction and the germline gene differ at one end; a read error may be behind it. Other DNA sequences of this sample code for an identical CDR3. The chain is built from TRBV9 and TRBJ2-3, with 8 bases lining up with TRBD2. CDR1 SGDLS and CDR2 YYNGEE come from the germline V gene. The CDR3 runs 18 residues. DNA of the CDR3: TGCGCCCCCAGCGCCCGGGGGGGGACTAGATATGTTCCAGATACGCAGTATTTT. It specifies CAPSARGGTRYVPDTQYF.

The count of this clone is one. This chain joins TRBV28 and TRBJ2-7, with a possible D match to TRBD2 (6 bases). The length of the CDR3 is 16 residues. Germline CDR1 is MDHEN and CDR2 is SYDVKM. The germline V and J ends were trimmed by 11 bases and 3 bases, with 26 bases remaining between them. DNA of the CDR3: TGTGCCCGGAGAAGAGTTGCACGGGAGACAGACTACGAGCAGTACTTC. Its protein product is CARRRVARETDYEQYF.

This chain uses TRBV19 with TRBJ2-7; D gene ambiguous. The V gene lost 5 bases and the J gene lost 2 bases, with 7 bases spanning the gap. The CDR3 is 12 amino acids. CDR1 is LNHDA and CDR2 is SQIVND in the germline V gene (reference sequence). The CDR3 protein is CASSDFTYEQYF. As DNA, the CDR3 is TGTGCCAGTAGTGATTTTACCTACGAGCAGTACTTC.

V is TRBV28 and J is TRBJ2-7, with TRBD1 matching 9 bases. The V gene end was trimmed by 6 bases and the J gene end by 5 bases; junction bases not matched to a gene: 11. Germline CDR1 reads MDHEN; CDR2 reads SYDVKM. The CDR3 has 15 amino acids. CDR3 sequence: CASRPPQGAQDEQYF. CDR3 in DNA: TGTGCCAGCAGACCCCCACAGGGGGCGCAAGACGAGCAGTACTTC.

This clone came up once. The chain has TRBV30 and TRBJ2-7; perhaps TRBD2 as D (6 bases). Germline loops: CDR1 GTSNPN, CDR2 SVGIG (reference sequence). V dropped 5 bases and J dropped 0 bases, with 20 bases sitting between them. This CDR3 contains 16 residues. The CDR3 DNA reads TGTGCCTGGGCAGACCTGGGACTGACAAGCTCCTACGAGCAGTACTTC. This gives the protein CAWADLGLTSSYEQYF.

The chain has TRBV28 and TRBJ2-7; D perhaps matches TRBD2 (6 bases). The V gene's germline CDR1 is MDHEN and CDR2 SYDVKM. Between the trimmed V and J ends, which lost 3 bases and 4 bases, there was a span of 10 bases. The CDR3 runs to 13 residues. CDR3 nucleotide sequence: TGTGCCAGCAGTTTTACGGGGGTGTACGAGCAGTACTTC. Translation: CASSFTGVYEQYF.

The count of this clone is one. The chain is built from TRBV24-1 and TRBJ2-5; 7 bases are a match to TRBD2. This CDR3 spans 15 amino acids. The V gene end was trimmed by 4 bases and the J gene end by 1 base; junction bases not matched to a gene: 5. The V gene's germline CDR1 is KGHDR and CDR2 SFDVKD. The CDR3 DNA is TGTGCCACCAGTGAACCCGGGAGGAGCCAAGAGACCCAGTACTTC. Translation: CATSEPGRSQETQYF.

J is TRBJ2-1 and V is TRBV7-9; D not resolved. Germline CDR1 SEHNR, CDR2 FQNEAQ (reference sequence). The V and J ends lost 1 base and 6 bases respectively, with 4 bases between them. The CDR3 is made up of 12 amino acids. In DNA, the CDR3 is TGTGCCAGCAGCTTAGGGGCCAATGAGCAGTTCTTC. Its translation: CASSLGANEQFF.

The rearrangement uses TRBV7-3 and TRBJ2-2; D is unclear. The length of the CDR3 is 17 residues. V gave up 5 bases and J gave up 4 bases, with 20 bases separating them. Per the germline V gene, CDR1 is SGHTA and CDR2 is FQGTGA. This chain's CDR3 is CASSPRADLLGTGELFF. CDR3 nucleotide sequence: TGTGCCAGCAGCCCAAGGGCGGACCTTTTGGGCACCGGGGAGCTGTTTTTT. Full variable domain (remainder filled in from reference TRBV7-3 and TRBJ2-2): GAGVSQTPSNKVTEKGKYVELRCDPISGHTALYWYRQSLGQGPEFLIYFQGTGAADDSGLPNDRFFAVRPEGSVSTLKIQRTERGDSAVYLCASSPRADLLGTGELFFGEGSRLTVL.

The chain couples TRBV15 to TRBJ2-1; 14 bases agree with TRBD2. The CDR3 has 16 amino acids. The V gene's germline CDR1 is LNHNV and CDR2 YYDKDF (reference sequence). Trimming removed 0 bases from V and 12 bases from J; junction bases left unmatched: 7. CDR3 loop: CATSREGLAGGWGQFF. The CDR3 DNA reads TGTGCCACCAGCAGAGAAGGACTAGCGGGAGGTTGGGGGCAGTTCTTC.

This chain joins TRBV9 and TRBJ2-1; 7 bases agree with TRBD2. The CDR3 extends over 17 amino acids. From germline, CDR1 is SGDLS and CDR2 YYNGEE. Trimming at V came to 0 bases and at J to 7 bases, leaving 13 bases not matched to a gene. In DNA, the CDR3 is TGTGCCAGCAGCGTAGGGGGGACTACTACGAGGCTGAATGAGCAGTTCTTC. As protein: CASSVGGTTTRLNEQFF. The full variable domain, completed using reference TRBV9 and TRBJ2-1, is DSGVTQTPKHLITATGQRVTLRCSPRSGDLSVYWYQQSLDQGLQFLIQYYNGEERAKGNILERFSAQQFPDLHSELNLSSLELGDSALYFCASSVGGTTTRLNEQFFGPGTRLTVL.

The chain carries TRBV5-1 and TRBJ1-1; D may be TRBD1 (5 bases). The CDR3 extends over 15 amino acids. V was clipped by 4 bases and J by 1 base, with 14 bases between them. The germline V gene encodes CDR1 SGHRS and CDR2 YFSETQ. The CDR3 reads CASSTVTGPNTEAFF. The CDR3 region has the DNA TGCGCCAGCAGCACAGTTACAGGCCCGAACACTGAAGCTTTCTTT.

This clone appeared a single time. The rearrangement joins TRBV19 to TRBJ2-7, with 11 bases aligning to TRBD2. This CDR3 comprises 15 residues. In germline, CDR1 is LNHDA, CDR2 SQIVND (reference sequence). The V gene end was trimmed by 1 base and the J gene end by 4 bases; junction bases not matched to a gene: 3. CDR3 sequence reads: CASSIATSGSYEQYF. The CDR3 DNA reads as TGTGCCAGTAGTATAGCCACTAGCGGGAGTTACGAGCAGTACTTC.

This clone is a singleton in its sample. The rearrangement uses TRBV5-1 and TRBJ2-7, with TRBD2 matching 14 bases. CDR3 length: 19 residues. J was trimmed by 0 bases and V by 7 bases; bases with no gene match: 15. The germline V gene has CDR1 SGHRS and CDR2 YFSETQ. The chain's CDR3 is CASGPPGTSGSPDSYEQYF. CDR3 in DNA: TGCGCCAGCGGACCTCCGGGGACTAGCGGGAGTCCCGACTCCTACGAGCAGTACTTC.

The chain couples TRBV9 to TRBJ2-1, with a possible D match to TRBD2 (5 bases). Germline CDR1 reads SGDLS; CDR2 reads YYNGEE. The CDR3 sequence is 14 residues long. Trimming removed 0 bases from V and 8 bases from J, with 12 bases in between. The CDR3 region is CASSVGQRTDEQFF. CDR3 in DNA: TGTGCCAGCAGCGTAGGGCAGCGGACCGATGAGCAGTTCTTC.

The J gene is TRBJ1-2, the V gene TRBV27, with D possibly being TRBD1 (6 bases). V gave up 6 bases and J gave up 6 bases, with 14 bases separating them. The CDR3 spans 13 residues. CDR1 and CDR2 from the germline V gene are MNHEY and SMNVEV (reference sequence). The CDR3 region is CASRPTGSHGYTF. The DNA of the CDR3 is TGTGCCAGCAGGCCAACAGGGAGCCATGGCTACACCTTC.

The V gene is TRBV4-3, the J gene TRBJ2-7; 9 positions match TRBD1. The CDR3 spans 15 residues. J gave up 4 bases and V 0 bases, and 4 bases lay outside the gene matches. Germline CDR1 reads LGHNA; CDR2 reads YSLEER. The CDR3 is CASSQDSGTGYEQYF. For the CDR3, the DNA is TGCGCCAGCAGCCAAGATTCCGGGACAGGGTACGAGCAGTACTTC.